What follows are 30 T cell receptor beta chains derived from one specimen sequenced in a study of shared clonotypes between healthy human individuals. The assay was immunoSEQ multiplex PCR, and TCRdb's table has in-frame clones only and misses some. The data contain over a million clones, roughly 97% of them singletons. Sequencing used naive CD4+ T cells sorted from blood. Subset of the sample: CD45RA+ positively selected. These receptors were collected from a man younger than 40 in good health.

The chain carries TRBV29-1 and TRBJ2-1; 9 bases fit TRBD1. The CDR3 spans 16 residues. V dropped 1 base and J dropped 0; count of bases not matched to a gene: 4. CDR1 is SQVTM and CDR2 is ANQGSEA in the germline V gene. CDR3 residues: CSVEGTGDGSYNEQFF. As DNA, the CDR3 is TGCAGCGTTGAAGGGACAGGGGATGGCTCCTACAATGAGCAGTTCTTC.

The chain is built from TRBV5-5 and TRBJ2-2; TRBD1 might be the D (5 bases). The CDR3 sequence is 16 residues long. V lost 3 bases to trimming and J lost 3 bases, with 15 bases between them. Germline lookup yields CDR1 SGHKS and CDR2 YYEKEE (reference sequence). In DNA, the CDR3 is TGTGCCAGCAGCTCCCCGTGGGGCGTTCACACCGGGGAGCTGTTTTTT. Translating gives CASSSPWGVHTGELFF.

The CDR3 spells CASSRMGTGTGSEKLFF. For the CDR3, the DNA is TGTGCCAGCAGCCGCATGGGGACCGGGACAGGGAGCGAAAAACTGTTTTTT. The J gene is TRBJ1-4, the V gene TRBV5-8; TRBD1 matches at 9 bases. CDR1 SGHTS and CDR2 YDEGEE come from the germline V gene. This CDR3 contains 17 residues. V was pared by 4 bases and J by 8 bases, with 15 bases of the junction left unmatched.

The chain employs TRBV7-9 and TRBJ2-1; 7 nucleotides agree with TRBD2. There are 18 residues in the CDR3. Unmatched junction bases numbered 11, after V lost 1 base and J lost 2 bases. Germline CDR1 is SEHNR and CDR2 is FQNEAQ (reference sequence). CDR3: CASSLGASRGGAYNEQFF. CDR3 DNA sequence: TGTGCCAGCAGCTTAGGTGCCTCCCGGGGAGGGGCCTACAATGAGCAGTTCTTC.

This clone was seen just once. The chain recombines TRBV27 with TRBJ2-3, with D possibly TRBD1 on 5 matching bases. CDR1 is MNHEY, CDR2 SMNVEV, per germline (reference sequence). With 8 bases removed from V and 2 bases from J, the gap between germline ends came to 17 bases. This CDR3 is 15 amino acids long. The CDR3 bases are TGTGCCAGCGGAATGAACAGGTCCCCCACAGATACGCAGTATTTT. The encoded protein is CASGMNRSPTDTQYF.

The chain combines TRBV28 with TRBJ2-7; weak D call: TRBD2 (6 bases). This CDR3 is built from 15 residues. Trimming took 2 bases from V and 3 from J, leaving 14 bases between them. Germline lookup yields CDR1 MDHEN and CDR2 SYDVKM. CDR3 in DNA: TGTGCCAGCAGTTTAAAGCCTAGCGACATCTACGAGCAGTACTTC. As protein: CASSLKPSDIYEQYF.

The chain is built from TRBV7-8 and TRBJ2-7, with 9 positions matching TRBD2. Unmatched junction bases numbered 6, after V lost 1 base and J lost 2 bases. The CDR3 extends over 16 amino acids. CDR1 is SGHVS and CDR2 is FQNEAQ in the germline V gene. The CDR3 spells CASSLGSTSGTYEQYF. The CDR3 region has the DNA TGTGCCAGCAGCTTAGGGTCGACTAGCGGCACCTACGAGCAGTACTTC.

V is TRBV18 and J is TRBJ1-3; D remains ambiguous. Trimming cost V 2 bases and J 4 bases, with 12 bases left between them. This CDR3 contains 15 residues. Per germline, CDR1 KGHSH and CDR2 LQKENI. CDR3 DNA sequence: TGTGCCAGCTCACCAATTAACTACGACGGAAACACCATATATTTT. Translated: CASSPINYDGNTIYF.

This sequence joins TRBV18 and TRBJ2-7; D possibly corresponds to TRBD2 (6 bases). Trimming pared 3 bases from V and 2 bases from J, leaving 14 bases between. The length of the CDR3 is 15 residues. The germline V gene encodes CDR1 KGHSH and CDR2 LQKENI. In nucleotides, the CDR3 is TGTGCCAGCTCACCGCACCGGGACTGGACCTACGAGCAGTACTTC. Protein: CASSPHRDWTYEQYF. Supplemented by reference TRBV18 and TRBJ2-7, the full variable domain reads NAGVMQNPRHLVRRRGQEARLRCSPMKGHSHVYWYRQLPEEGLKFMVYLQKENIIDESGMPKERFSAEFPKEGPSILRIQQVVRGDSAAYFCASSPHRDWTYEQYFGPGTRLTVT.

The chain is built from TRBV7-6 and TRBJ2-1, with 14 bases fitting TRBD2. Trimming at V came to 8 bases and at J to 9 bases, leaving 6 bases not matched to a gene. There are 14 residues in the CDR3. Germline V gene sequence: CDR1 SGHVS, CDR2 FNYEAQ. Here the CDR3 reads CASGGLAGVGEQFF. The DNA for the CDR3 is TGTGCCAGCGGGGGACTAGCGGGAGTTGGTGAGCAGTTCTTC.

The gene calls are TRBV11-2 and TRBJ2-1, with a possible D match to TRBD1 (5 bases). Germline lookup yields CDR1 SGHAT and CDR2 FQNNGV. CDR3 length equals 15 residues. With 0 bases removed from V and 6 bases from J, the gap between germline ends came to 12 bases. The chain's CDR3 is CASSLDPQGRNEQFF. The CDR3 DNA follows: TGTGCCAGCAGCTTAGATCCCCAGGGTCGCAATGAGCAGTTCTTC.

In the case of this clone: Additional DNA sequences in this sample encode the identical CDR3. The rearrangement uses TRBV28 and TRBJ2-7; D call uncertain. Between the trimmed V and J ends, which lost 8 bases and 3 bases, there was a span of 14 bases. Germline lookup yields CDR1 MDHEN and CDR2 SYDVKM. This CDR3 has 13 residues. In DNA, the CDR3 is TGTGCCAGCGGAGCAGGATTAAACTACGAGCAGTACTTC. It specifies CASGAGLNYEQYF.

The J gene is TRBJ2-1, the V gene TRBV4-1, with 15 bases fitting TRBD2. Germline V lookup: CDR1 MGHRA, CDR2 YSYEKL. The CDR3 spans 15 residues. V shed 4 bases, J shed 12 bases, and the junction held 7 bases outside the gene matches. The DNA of the CDR3 is TGCGCCAGCAGCCCCGGACTAGCGGGAGGGCCACCGCAGTTCTTC. Its protein product is CASSPGLAGGPPQFF.

The chain carries TRBV7-8 and TRBJ1-3; D perhaps matches TRBD1 (5 bases). Trimming left V 5 bases short and J 1 base short, with 12 bases between. The germline CDR1 and CDR2 sequences are SGHVS and FQNEAQ. The CDR3 extends over 15 amino acids. The CDR3 loop reads CASSPGLTSGNTIYF. For the CDR3, the DNA is TGTGCCAGCAGCCCGGGACTGACATCTGGAAACACCATATATTTT.

The V call is TRBV19, the J call TRBJ2-5; 12 bases agree with TRBD1. Germline-derived CDR1 and CDR2 are LNHDA and SQIVND (reference sequence). The CDR3 has 16 residues. Unmatched junction bases numbered 7, after V lost 3 bases and J lost 5 bases. The CDR3 sequence is CASSIWGQGAAETQYF. CDR3 sequence (DNA): TGTGCCAGTAGTATTTGGGGACAGGGGGCGGCGGAGACCCAGTACTTC. Full variable domain (rest looked up from reference TRBV19 and TRBJ2-5): DGGITQSPKYLFRKEGQNVTLSCEQNLNHDAMYWYRQDPGQGLRLIYYSQIVNDFQKGDIAEGYSVSREKKESFPLTVTSAQKNPTAFYLCASSIWGQGAAETQYFGPGTRLLVL.

The V and J genes are TRBV2 and TRBJ2-1; D ambiguous. Trimming pared 4 bases from V and 5 bases from J, leaving 12 bases between. The CDR3 extends over 14 amino acids. Germline-derived CDR1 and CDR2 are SNHLY and FYNNEI. The DNA for the CDR3 is TGTGCCAGCAGTGTTCATAGGGTGGACAATGAGCAGTTCTTC. Protein sequence: CASSVHRVDNEQFF.

The genes are TRBV5-1 and TRBJ2-3; 8 nucleotides agree with TRBD2. Germline lookup yields CDR1 SGHRS and CDR2 YFSETQ. There are 17 residues in the CDR3. With V trimmed by 0 bases and J by 2 bases, 8 bases remained unmatched. DNA for the CDR3: TGCGCCAGCAGCTTGGAGTGGGCTAGCGGGCCCACAGATACGCAGTATTTT. This translates into CASSLEWASGPTDTQYF.

The rearrangement joins TRBV7-2 to TRBJ2-7, with 9 bases identical to TRBD2. The CDR3 is 15 amino acids. Germline CDR1 reads SGHTA; CDR2 reads FQGNSA. Trimming at V came to 5 bases and at J to 2 bases, leaving 7 bases not matched to a gene. This chain's CDR3 is CASSLGGGRAYEQYF. In DNA form, the CDR3 reads TGTGCCAGCAGCCTCGGGGGCGGGAGGGCCTACGAGCAGTACTTC.

The V and J genes are TRBV5-5 and TRBJ2-5; maybe TRBD1 (5 bases). This CDR3 has 12 amino acids. The V gene's germline CDR1 is SGHKS and CDR2 YYEKEE (reference sequence). V lost 4 bases, J lost 3 bases, and 7 bases lay in between. Written as DNA, the CDR3 is TGTGCCAGCAGCATGACAGAAGAGACCCAGTACTTC. Protein sequence: CASSMTEETQYF.

The chain recombines TRBV28 with TRBJ2-1; 10 bases fit TRBD2. Germline V gene sequence: CDR1 MDHEN, CDR2 SYDVKM. The CDR3 consists of 15 residues. Unmatched junction bases numbered 8, after V lost 4 bases and J lost 8 bases. The CDR3 DNA reads TGTGCCAGCAGTTGGACTAGCGGCTTTTACTATGAGCAGTTCTTC. This sequence encodes CASSWTSGFYYEQFF.

The rearrangement uses TRBV2 and TRBJ2-2; no reliable D call. V was trimmed by 5 bases and J by 0 bases, leaving 7 bases between them. The CDR3 runs 14 residues. The germline V gene has CDR1 SNHLY and CDR2 FYNNEI. The CDR3 DNA is TGTGCCAGCAGTAGGGATGCGAACACCGGGGAGCTGTTTTTT. It yields the protein CASSRDANTGELFF.

The rearrangement links TRBV28 to TRBJ1-2; possibly TRBD1 for D (5 bases). The germline CDR1 and CDR2 sequences are MDHEN and SYDVKM. The CDR3 covers 15 residues. Trimming took off 7 bases at V and 7 bases at J, with 22 bases between the two ends. CDR3 DNA: TGTGCCAGCAAGCCCCGGGTTGAGGGGCGGTCTGGCTACACCTTC. Its translation is CASKPRVEGRSGYTF.

The chain is built from TRBV14 and TRBJ2-2; D possibly uses TRBD1 or TRBD2 (5 bases each). Germline V gene data show CDR1 as SGHDN and CDR2 as FVKESK. The V gene lost 0 bases and the J gene lost 6 bases, with 14 bases spanning the gap. The length of the CDR3 is 16 residues. The CDR3 DNA follows: TGTGCCAGCAGCCAAGACCCACCCGGGACGCCCGGGGAGCTGTTTTTT. Translating it yields CASSQDPPGTPGELFF.

The rearrangement uses TRBV28 and TRBJ2-3; D is possibly TRBD1 or TRBD2 (7 bases each). The CDR3 has 17 amino acids. V lost 4 bases and J 3 bases, leaving 20 bases between the germline ends. Germline V CDR1 and CDR2: MDHEN, SYDVKM. The CDR3 spells CASSSHLTGRGTDTQYF. CDR3 DNA: TGTGCCAGCAGTTCCCATCTGACAGGGAGGGGGACAGATACGCAGTATTTT.

The chain employs TRBV2 and TRBJ2-1; TRBD1 matches 9 bases. This CDR3 contains 15 residues. J was trimmed by 8 bases and V by 7 bases; bases with no gene match: 12. Per germline, CDR1 SNHLY and CDR2 FYNNEI. The CDR3 spells CASNPRDRVLDEQFF. In nucleotides, the CDR3 is TGTGCCAGCAACCCCCGGGACAGGGTTCTCGATGAGCAGTTCTTC.

The rearrangement joins TRBV11-2 to TRBJ2-2; TRBD2 agrees at 9 bases. Germline CDR1 and CDR2: SGHAT and FQNNGV. Trimming cost V 1 base and J 9 bases; bases outside gene matches: 6. This CDR3 has 15 amino acids. CDR3 amino acids: CASSLVIAGVWELFF. The CDR3 nucleotides are TGTGCCAGCAGCTTAGTTATAGCGGGAGTCTGGGAGCTGTTTTTT.

The CDR3 spells CASSYRDKQYF. The CDR3 DNA sequence: TGTGCCAGCAGCTACCGGGACAAGCAGTACTTC. The chain carries TRBV5-6 and TRBJ2-7; D may be TRBD1 (6 bases). Germline values: CDR1 SGHDT, CDR2 YYEEEE. The V and J ends lost 3 bases and 8 bases respectively, with 9 bases between them. The CDR3 runs 11 residues.

The rearrangement links TRBV29-1 to TRBJ2-3, with D possibly TRBD2 on 5 matching bases. V dropped 3 bases and J dropped 1 base, with 11 bases sitting between them. The germline CDR1 and CDR2 sequences are SQVTM and ANQGSEA. The CDR3 totals 14 residues. CDR3 sequence: CSVEVYGGTDTQYF. In DNA, the CDR3 is TGCAGCGTTGAGGTTTACGGGGGCACAGATACGCAGTATTTT.

The gene calls are TRBV5-1 and TRBJ2-7; D is unresolved. The CDR3 covers 13 residues. Per the germline V gene, CDR1 is SGHRS and CDR2 is YFSETQ. The ends were cut back, 1 base at V and 4 bases at J, with 9 bases in the middle. This CDR3 is CASSLSVFYEQYF. For the CDR3, the DNA is TGCGCCAGCAGCTTGAGTGTATTTTACGAGCAGTACTTC.

The chain joins TRBV4-1 to TRBJ1-4; tentatively, D is TRBD1 (6 bases). The CDR3 is 18 amino acids. Trimming removed 1 base at V and 8 bases at J, with 23 bases between. Germline V gene sequence: CDR1 MGHRA, CDR2 YSYEKL. The CDR3 is CASSQVRSSDSWSEKLFF. CDR3 coding DNA: TGCGCCAGCAGCCAAGTTCGAAGCTCGGACAGCTGGTCCGAAAAACTGTTTTTT.